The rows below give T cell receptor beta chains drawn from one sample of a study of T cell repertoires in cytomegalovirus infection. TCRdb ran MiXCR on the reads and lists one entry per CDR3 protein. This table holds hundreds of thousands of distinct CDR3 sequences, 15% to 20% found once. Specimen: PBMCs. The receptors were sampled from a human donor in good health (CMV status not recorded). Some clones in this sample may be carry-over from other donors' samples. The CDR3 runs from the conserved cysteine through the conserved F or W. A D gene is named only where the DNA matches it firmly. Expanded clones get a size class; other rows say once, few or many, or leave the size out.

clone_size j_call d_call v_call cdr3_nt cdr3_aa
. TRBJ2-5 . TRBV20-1 TGCAGTGCAAAACGCGACAGGTTCCACCAAGAGACCCAGTACTTC CSAKRDRFHQETQYF
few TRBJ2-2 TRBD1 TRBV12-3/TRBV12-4 TGTGCCAGCAGTTTAGACAGGGGGCTTGGGAACACCGGGGAGCTGTTTTTT CASSLDRGLGNTGELFF
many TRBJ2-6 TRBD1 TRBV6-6 TGTGCCAGCAGTTACTACTGGACAGGGCTGAGCTCTGGGGCCAACGTCCTGACTTTC CASSYYWTGLSSGANVLTF
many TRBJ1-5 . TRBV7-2 TGTGCCAGCAGCTTATCAACGGCAGGTTATAGCAATCAGCCCCAGCATTTT CASSLSTAGYSNQPQHF
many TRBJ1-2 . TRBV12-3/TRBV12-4 TGTGCCAGCAGCCAAAACTATGGCTACACCTTC CASSQNYGYTF
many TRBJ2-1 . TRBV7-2 TGTGCCAGCAGCCCTCAGGGTTGGTCCTACAATGAGCAGTTCTTC CASSPQGWSYNEQFF
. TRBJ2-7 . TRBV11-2 TGTGCCAGCAGCTTTAGCGAGCAGTACTTC CASSFSEQYF
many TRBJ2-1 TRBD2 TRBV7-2 TGTGCCAGCAGCTTAGGTGTTAGCGGGGTTTACAATGAGCAGTTCTTC CASSLGVSGVYNEQFF
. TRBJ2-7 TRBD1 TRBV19 TGTGCCAGTACTCCAATGGCCCGGGACAGGGTTAGTTGGCAGTACTTC CASTPMARDRVSWQYF
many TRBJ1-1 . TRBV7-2 TGTGCCAGCAGCCCCCGCGGGACGAGAGCGAACACTGAAGCTTTCTTT CASSPRGTRANTEAFF
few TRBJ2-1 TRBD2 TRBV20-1 TGCAGTGCTAGCTCCGCGGGAGGGAACCCCAATGAGCAGTTCTTC CSASSAGGNPNEQFF
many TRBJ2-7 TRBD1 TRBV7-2 TGTGCCAGCAGCCCGACAGGGAGCATTGTCGAGCAGTACTTC CASSPTGSIVEQYF
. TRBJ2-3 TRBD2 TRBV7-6 TGTGCCAGCCTCGGGGGGTCTGATACGCAGTATTTT CASLGGSDTQYF
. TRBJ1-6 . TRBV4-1 TGCGCCAGCAGCCAAGATGAAGACTTCCAAGGTTTGCCCCTCCACTTT CASSQDEDFQGLPLHF
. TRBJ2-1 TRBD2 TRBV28 TGTGCCAGCAGCCGACCGGGACTAGCGGGGGGTGAGCAGTCCTTC CASSRPGLAGGEQSF
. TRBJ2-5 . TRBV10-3 TGTGCCATCAGTGAGGCAACTAGAAGGGGGACCCAGTACTTC CAISEATRRGTQYF
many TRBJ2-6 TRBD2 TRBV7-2 TGTGCCAGCAGCTTAGGACTAGCGGGAGTTGGGGCCAACGTCCTGACTTTC CASSLGLAGVGANVLTF
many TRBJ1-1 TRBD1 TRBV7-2 TGTGCCAGCAGCTTACTACAGGGGGCCACTGAAGCTTTCTTT CASSLLQGATEAFF